The next 9 T cell receptor beta chains were all read from a single sample in a study of cytomegalovirus exposure and HLA in healthy donors. Vbeta (60) and Jbeta (13) primers were used in the PCR. TCRdb keeps only in-frame clones here, not all; method: immunoSEQ multiplex PCR. This table holds over 110,000 clones, roughly 73% found once. The sequenced sample consisted of PBMCs. The receptors here all came from a woman aged 40 to 50 in good health and CMV-seronegative.

This chain links TRBV27 with TRBJ1-1; D possibly corresponds to TRBD1 (5 bases). This CDR3 comprises 13 residues. V lost 2 bases and J lost 4, with 8 bases in between. CDR1 MNHEY and CDR2 SMNVEV come from the germline V gene (reference sequence). The chain's CDR3 is CASSLQGSTEAFF. In nucleotides, the CDR3 is TGTGCCAGCAGTTTACAGGGAAGCACTGAAGCTTTCTTT.

This chain's CDR3 is CASSLDGQGRFEQFF. CDR3 bases: TGTGCCAGCAGCTTGGATGGACAGGGTCGTTTTGAGCAGTTCTTC. The V gene is TRBV5-6, the J gene TRBJ2-1, with TRBD1 identical over 8 bases. V was clipped by 0 bases and J by 9 bases; unmatched bases: 8. CDR1 SGHDT and CDR2 YYEEEE come from the germline V gene. CDR3 size: 15 residues.

This sequence joins TRBV29-1 and TRBJ2-1; D possibly corresponds to TRBD1 (6 bases). Germline-derived CDR1 and CDR2 are SQVTM and ANQGSEA. V was pared by 2 bases and J by 3 bases, with 17 bases between. This CDR3 region has 16 residues. CDR3 bases: TGCAGCGTTGAACGTGGTCAGGGGCCCTACTACAATGAGCAGTTCTTC. Protein sequence: CSVERGQGPYYNEQFF.

In this sample, this clone turned up a few times. The chain carries TRBV6-5 and TRBJ2-7; 10 bases fit TRBD1. The CDR3 has 14 residues. V lost 4 bases and J lost 6; bases outside the gene matches: 6. Looked up from germline, CDR1 is MNHEY and CDR2 is SVGAGI. The DNA for the CDR3 is TGTGCCAGCAGTTCGGTGACAGGGGGCTCCGAGCAGTACTTC. It is translated as CASSSVTGGSEQYF.

This clone appeared once. The chain combines TRBV5-4 with TRBJ1-2; TRBD1 might be the D (6 bases). V was shortened by 4 bases and J by 8 bases, with 18 bases between the two germline ends. CDR1 is SGHNT and CDR2 is YYREEE in the germline V gene (reference sequence). The CDR3 loop spans 14 amino acids. The CDR3 protein is CASSTSGGGEGYTF. The CDR3 DNA sequence: TGTGCCAGCAGCACCTCCGGGGGGGGCGAAGGCTACACCTTC. The full variable domain, in which reference TRBV5-4 and TRBJ1-2 provide the parts outside the CDR3, is ETGVTQSPTHLIKTRGQQVTLRCSSQSGHNTVSWYQQALGQGPQFIFQYYREEENGRGNFPPRFSGLQFPNYSSELNVNALELDDSALYLCASSTSGGGEGYTFGSGTRLTVV.

The rearrangement uses TRBV7-2 and TRBJ2-5, with a weak D call TRBD2 (5 bases). The V gene's germline CDR1 is SGHTA and CDR2 FQGNSA. V lost 1 base and J lost 2, with 11 bases in between. There are 15 residues in the CDR3. Written as DNA, the CDR3 is TGTGCCAGCAGCTTAGGCGGGCTTCTACAAGAGACCCAGTACTTC. As protein: CASSLGGLLQETQYF. Filled out from reference TRBV7-2 and TRBJ2-5, the complete variable domain reads GAGVSQSPSNKVTEKGKDVELRCDPISGHTALYWYRQSLGQGLEFLIYFQGNSAPDKSGLPSDRFSAERTGGSVSTLTIQRTQQEDSAVYLCASSLGGLLQETQYFGPGTRLLVL.

This chain joins TRBV11-2 and TRBJ1-6, with 7 bases lining up with TRBD1. CDR3 size: 15 residues. Germline V gene data show CDR1 as SGHAT and CDR2 as FQNNGV. Trimming took 5 bases from V and 5 from J; bases not matched to a gene: 6. CDR3 protein: CASSLYRGNNSPLHF. The CDR3 coding sequence is TGTGCCAGCAGCCTCTACAGGGGTAATAATTCACCCCTCCACTTT.

This chain joins TRBV4-3 and TRBJ2-2; TRBD1 might be the D (6 bases). V was cut by 4 bases and J by 7 bases, with 13 bases left in between. Per germline, CDR1 LGHNA and CDR2 YSLEER. There are 14 residues in the CDR3. The CDR3 here is CASSPGDRNGELFF. CDR3 DNA: TGCGCCAGCAGCCCAGGGGACCGGAACGGGGAGCTGTTTTTT.

V and J are TRBV4-1 and TRBJ1-3; TRBD1 might be the D (5 bases). Trimming cost V 1 base and J 8 bases, with 18 bases left between them. The germline gives CDR1 MGHRA, CDR2 YSYEKL. The CDR3 totals 16 residues. The CDR3 reads CASSQGEGALLDTIYF. DNA of the CDR3: TGCGCCAGCAGCCAAGGAGAAGGGGCTCTTTTAGACACCATATATTTT.